The rows below give T cell receptor beta chains drawn from one sample of a study of identical twins. TCRdb recomputed calls from the 5' RACE reads with MiXCR, one row per CDR3 protein. The table records a few hundred thousand distinct CDR3 sequences, about a fifth of them present only once. The material sequenced was naive T cells sorted from blood. The receptor set was obtained from a man between 50 and 59 years old in good health. Each CDR3 is given with its conserved first and last residue. Each record gives: V gene, J gene, D gene, clone size, CDR3 protein, CDR3 DNA. A D gene is named only where the DNA matches it firmly. Size tells how often a clone was seen (once, few, many) or the class of an expanded clone, and some rows leave it out.

TRBV10-3	TRBJ2-4	TRBD2	-	CAISESLLAGGPLAKNIQYF	TGTGCCATCAGTGAGTCCTTGCTAGCGGGAGGGCCTTTAGCCAAAAACATTCAGTACTTC
TRBV4-3	TRBJ2-7	TRBD1	few	CASSQYPGQSYEQYF	TGCGCCAGCAGCCAGTACCCGGGACAGTCCTACGAGCAGTACTTC
TRBV6-4	TRBJ2-1	TRBD1	-	CASSVAGTGSYNEQFF	TGTGCCAGCAGTGTGGCCGGGACAGGTTCCTACAATGAGCAGTTCTTC
TRBV29-1	TRBJ2-1	TRBD2	many	CSAQVWREDRNEQFF	TGCAGCGCTCAGGTCTGGCGGGAGGACCGCAATGAGCAGTTCTTC
TRBV5-5	TRBJ1-1	TRBD1	-	CASSFRQGAATEAFF	TGTGCCAGCAGCTTCCGGCAGGGGGCTGCCACTGAAGCTTTCTTT
TRBV29-1	TRBJ1-1	-	-	CSVGTGGKAEAFF	TGCAGCGTTGGAACCGGGGGCAAAGCTGAAGCTTTCTTT
TRBV29-1	TRBJ2-3	TRBD1	many	CSPREDRGSDTQYF	TGCAGCCCACGTGAGGACAGGGGATCTGATACGCAGTATTTT
TRBV10-3	TRBJ1-2	-	few	CAISGFDRPYGYTF	TGTGCCATCAGTGGGTTTGACCGTCCCTATGGCTACACCTTC
TRBV6-1	TRBJ2-3	TRBD1	many	CATRTGSTDTQYF	TGTGCCACACGGACAGGGAGCACAGATACGCAGTATTTT
TRBV28	TRBJ1-5	TRBD1	-	CASRVQGAGNQPQHF	TGTGCCAGCAGGGTACAGGGGGCTGGCAATCAGCCCCAGCATTTT
TRBV4-1	TRBJ1-1	-	few	CASSQVGGGAFF	TGCGCCAGCAGCCAAGTGGGAGGGGGAGCTTTCTTT
TRBV4-1	TRBJ2-2	TRBD1	many	CASSRQGVTGELFF	TGCGCCAGCAGCCGACAGGGAGTCACCGGGGAGCTGTTTTTT
TRBV10-3	TRBJ1-5	-	-	CAISEAGAFSNQPQHF	TGTGCCATCAGTGAAGCGGGGGCGTTTAGCAATCAGCCCCAGCATTTT
TRBV12-3/TRBV12-4	TRBJ1-3	-	few	CASSLGQVHSGNTIYF	TGTGCCAGCAGTTTAGGGCAGGTTCACTCTGGAAACACCATATATTTT
TRBV7-2	TRBJ2-1	TRBD2	-	CASNLGRDYNEQFF	TGTGCCAGCAACCTGGGGAGGGACTACAATGAGCAGTTCTTC
TRBV6-5	TRBJ2-1	-	few	CASSYTWGAGGEQFF	TGTGCCAGCAGTTACACGTGGGGCGCGGGTGGGGAGCAGTTCTTC
TRBV5-1	TRBJ2-1	TRBD2	-	CASRELAASYNEQFF	TGCGCCAGCAGGGAACTAGCGGCTTCCTACAATGAGCAGTTCTTC
TRBV7-6	TRBJ2-1	-	-	CASSSQGNEQFF	TGTGCCAGCAGCTCTCAGGGCAATGAGCAGTTCTTC
TRBV18	TRBJ2-4	-	-	CASSPSQLAKNIQYF	TGTGCCAGCTCACCAAGTCAGTTAGCCAAAAACATTCAGTACTTC
TRBV5-1	TRBJ2-1	-	many	CASSLGQAYEQFF	TGCGCCAGCAGCTTGGGACAGGCTTATGAGCAGTTCTTC
TRBV7-6	TRBJ2-5	-	many	CASNPNWGETQYF	TGTGCCAGCAACCCTAACTGGGGGGAGACCCAGTACTTC
TRBV11-2	TRBJ2-2	TRBD1	-	CASSSPRQGRAGELFF	TGTGCCAGCAGCTCCCCAAGACAGGGGAGAGCCGGGGAGCTGTTTTTT
TRBV4-3	TRBJ1-1	TRBD1	-	CASSQEWTGETEAFF	TGCGCCAGCAGCCAAGAATGGACAGGGGAAACTGAAGCTTTCTTT
TRBV6-5	TRBJ2-7	-	-	CASSYGQSTYEQYF	TGTGCCAGCAGTTATGGACAAAGCACCTACGAGCAGTACTTC
TRBV3-1	TRBJ2-7	-	-	CASSETGTAFYEQYF	TGTGCCAGCAGCGAGACCGGGACGGCGTTCTACGAGCAGTACTTC
TRBV7-6	TRBJ1-1	TRBD1	many	CASSLVGHGQGRYMNTEAFF	TGTGCCAGCAGCTTAGTGGGGCACGGACAGGGGAGGTACATGAACACTGAAGCTTTCTTT
TRBV5-1	TRBJ2-7	-	-	CARQTLIGLRRDEQYF	TGCGCCAGACAAACTCTTATTGGACTGAGGAGGGACGAGCAGTACTTC
TRBV5-1	TRBJ2-2	TRBD1	-	CASTPGDSNTGELFF	TGCGCCAGCACCCCCGGGGACAGTAACACCGGGGAGCTGTTTTTT
TRBV27	TRBJ2-7	-	few	CASRWHGTYEQYF	TGTGCCAGCCGCTGGCACGGAACCTACGAGCAGTACTTC
TRBV27	TRBJ2-7	TRBD2	-	CASSRLAGGISTYEQYF	TGTGCCAGCAGTAGGCTAGCGGGGGGGATTAGTACCTACGAGCAGTACTTC
TRBV27	TRBJ2-7	-	-	CASSLSLHPIEQYF	TGTGCCAGCAGTCTTAGCCTCCATCCCATCGAGCAGTACTTC
TRBV4-3	TRBJ2-7	-	few	CASSQELIGSSYEQYF	TGCGCCAGCAGCCAAGAACTGATAGGGAGCTCCTACGAGCAGTACTTC
TRBV27	TRBJ2-1	-	-	CASRPKGVLNNEQFF	TGTGCCAGCAGACCTAAGGGGGTATTAAACAATGAGCAGTTCTTC
TRBV7-2	TRBJ2-3	-	many	CASSLTRSTDTQYF	TGTGCCAGCAGCTTAACAAGAAGCACAGATACGCAGTATTTT
TRBV7-9	TRBJ2-7	TRBD1	few	CASSPQGAGYEQYF	TGTGCCAGCAGCCCCCAGGGGGCCGGGTACGAGCAGTACTTC
TRBV20-1	TRBJ2-7	TRBD2	-	CSAILAGKEYEQYF	TGCAGTGCAATTTTAGCGGGAAAGGAATACGAGCAGTACTTC
TRBV25-1	TRBJ1-1	-	-	CASREGYTEAFF	TGTGCCAGCCGCGAGGGGTACACTGAAGCTTTCTTT
TRBV5-1	TRBJ2-1	-	-	CASNHFRCQVQFF	TGCGCCAGCAACCACTTCCGCTGTCAAGTCCAGTTCTTC
TRBV12-3/TRBV12-4	TRBJ2-7	-	few	CASTKTGVRSEQYF	TGTGCCAGCACCAAGACCGGGGTTAGGAGCGAGCAGTACTTC
TRBV6-5	TRBJ2-1	-	-	CASSYSTASSYNEQFF	TGTGCCAGCAGTTACTCGACAGCGAGCTCCTACAATGAGCAGTTCTTC
TRBV14	TRBJ2-1	-	few	CASSHLPGLGDEQFF	TGTGCCAGCAGCCATCTTCCGGGCCTGGGGGATGAGCAGTTCTTC
TRBV29-1	TRBJ2-3	-	-	CSVSSWSGSTDTQYF	TGCAGCGTTTCTTCGTGGAGCGGGAGCACAGATACGCAGTATTTT
TRBV20-1	TRBJ2-1	TRBD2	few	CSARETSGRAYNEQFF	TGCAGTGCTAGAGAGACTAGCGGGAGGGCCTACAATGAGCAGTTCTTC
TRBV6-1	TRBJ1-1	-	few	CASSPEWGNTEAFF	TGTGCCAGCAGCCCCGAGTGGGGGAACACTGAAGCTTTCTTT
TRBV20-1	TRBJ1-2	TRBD1	-	CSARDKRTQGANDGYTF	TGCAGTGCTAGAGATAAGAGGACACAGGGGGCGAATGATGGCTACACCTTC
TRBV4-1	TRBJ2-1	-	many	CASSRLDRYYNEQFF	TGCGCCAGCAGCCGCCTCGACAGATACTACAATGAGCAGTTCTTC